This T cell receptor (beta chain) was retrieved from a study of T cell responses to AZD1222 COVID-19 vaccine. The CDR3 covers 14 residues. Looked up from germline, CDR1 is ENHRY and CDR2 is SYGVKD. V lost 10 bases and J 5 bases, leaving 17 bases between the germline ends. Profiled with immunoSEQ multiplex PCR; TCRdb holds only in-frame clones, not every one. The sample gives about 180,000 clones, 94% of which show up once; roughly 1.7% is in the top ten. This receptor was identified in an adult who received the AZD1222 COVID-19 vaccine. Here the sequenced sample was peripheral blood, taken 28 days after the second AZD1222 dose. This chain connects TRBV10-3 to TRBJ1-4; possibly TRBD1 for D (5 bases). The CDR3 region is CATMPDRGNEKLFF. The CDR3 DNA follows: TGTGCCACCATGCCTGACAGAGGAAATGAAAAACTGTTTTTT.